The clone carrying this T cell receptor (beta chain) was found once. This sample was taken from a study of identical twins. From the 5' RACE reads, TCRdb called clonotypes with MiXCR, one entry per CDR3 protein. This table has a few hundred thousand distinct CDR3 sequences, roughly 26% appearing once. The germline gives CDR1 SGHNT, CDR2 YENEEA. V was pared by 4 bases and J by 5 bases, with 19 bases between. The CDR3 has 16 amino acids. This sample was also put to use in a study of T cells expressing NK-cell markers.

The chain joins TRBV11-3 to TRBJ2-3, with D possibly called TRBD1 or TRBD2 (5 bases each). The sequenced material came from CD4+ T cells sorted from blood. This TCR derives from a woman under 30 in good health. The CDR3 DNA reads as TGTGCCAGCAGCTCAGGGACCCGAGGGATTGGAGATACGCAGTATTTT. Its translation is CASSSGTRGIGDTQYF.